This T cell receptor (beta chain) comes out of a study of control samples from healthy donors and cancer patients. Germline loops: CDR1 MNHEY, CDR2 SMNVEV (reference sequence). V was shortened by 5 bases and J by 6 bases, with 11 bases between the two germline ends. The CDR3 has 13 amino acids. Only in-frame clones appear in the TCRdb table, and some are missing; sequencing was by immunoSEQ multiplex PCR. The sample has 200,000 or so clones; 90% to 95% are singletons. The sequence came from a man aged 45 to 65 in good health. Sequencing input: blood. V is TRBV27 and J is TRBJ1-5, with D possibly TRBD1 on 5 matching bases. The CDR3 DNA follows: TGTGCCAGCAGTGGGGGTCGGGGTCAGCCCCAGCATTTT. This gives the protein CASSGGRGQPQHF.